Listed below are T cell receptor beta chains from one sample, sequenced in a study of T cells in Graves' hyperthyroidism and ophthalmopathy. TCRdb re-called the multiplex PCR reads with MiXCR, one entry per CDR3 protein. The data show fewer than 200,000 distinct CDR3 sequences, 15% to 20% seen once. The sequencing sample was made of blood. Source of these receptors: a woman in her fifties or sixties with Graves' hyperthyroidism. The CDR3 runs from the conserved cysteine through the conserved F or W. D genes are given only for firm matches. Rows may omit the clone size; those that give it use once, few, many or a size class.

v_gene	abundance	d_gene	j_gene	CDR3aa	CDR3nt
TRBV7-6	NA	NA	TRBJ2-5	CASSIGTHQETQYF	TGTGCCAGCAGCATCGGGACACACCAAGAGACCCAGTACTTC
TRBV7-9	many	NA	TRBJ1-1	CASSRDGRREAFF	TGTGCCAGCAGCCGGGACGGCCGGAGGGAAGCTTTCTTT
TRBV7-6	few	NA	TRBJ1-6	CASSLGAGNSPLHF	TGTGCCAGCAGCTTAGGAGCAGGGAATTCACCCCTCCACTTT
TRBV11-3	many	NA	TRBJ2-5	CASSLGGLPQETQYF	TGTGCCAGCAGCCTAGGGGGACTCCCCCAAGAGACCCAGTACTTC
TRBV5-8	NA	TRBD1	TRBJ1-1	CASSRDRGQGEAFF	TGTGCCAGCAGCCGTGACAGGGGGCAAGGTGAAGCTTTCTTT
TRBV6-6	many	NA	TRBJ1-5	CASSYTRGGQPQHF	TGTGCCAGCAGTTACACGAGGGGCGGCCAGCCCCAGCATTTT
TRBV28	many	NA	TRBJ1-1	CASSLTVPLEAFF	TGTGCCAGCAGTTTGACCGTCCCCCTTGAAGCTTTCTTT
TRBV19	NA	TRBD1	TRBJ1-5	CASTPGQRNQPQHF	TGTGCCAGTACTCCGGGACAGCGCAATCAGCCCCAGCATTTT
TRBV27	NA	NA	TRBJ2-3	CASSLGPVGTDTQYF	TGTGCCAGCAGCCTGGGTCCTGTGGGCACAGATACGCAGTATTTT
TRBV10-3	many	NA	TRBJ1-2	CAISRQTDYGYTF	TGTGCCATCAGCCGACAGACCGACTATGGCTACACCTTC
TRBV7-9	many	NA	TRBJ1-1	CASSLEAELNTEAFF	TGTGCCAGCAGCTTAGAAGCGGAGTTGAACACTGAAGCTTTCTTT
TRBV28	many	TRBD1	TRBJ1-2	CASSIGQVYGYTF	TGTGCCAGCAGCATCGGACAGGTCTATGGCTACACCTTC
TRBV28	many	NA	TRBJ2-6	CASSRQSGANVLTF	TGTGCCAGCAGCAGACAGTCTGGGGCCAACGTCCTGACTTTC
TRBV27	few	TRBD2	TRBJ2-5	CASSLYGLAGGETQYF	TGTGCCAGCAGTTTATACGGTCTAGCGGGAGGTGAGACCCAGTACTTC
TRBV6-1	NA	TRBD1	TRBJ1-5	CASRGQQYQPQHF	TGTGCCAGCAGGGGACAGCAATATCAGCCCCAGCATTTT
TRBV27	NA	NA	TRBJ1-2	CASSLWGDRGGYTF	TGTGCCAGCAGTTTATGGGGGGACCGGGGTGGCTACACCTTC
TRBV28	many	NA	TRBJ1-1	CASSLQGAVAEAFF	TGTGCCAGCAGTCTACAGGGTGCGGTAGCTGAAGCTTTCTTT
TRBV12-3/TRBV12-4	NA	TRBD1	TRBJ1-5	CASRGGTDSNQPQHF	TGTGCCAGCAGGGGGGGGACAGACAGCAATCAGCCCCAGCATTTT
TRBV6-1	many	NA	TRBJ1-6	CASRGGLDNSPLHF	TGTGCCAGCAGAGGGGGTCTTGATAATTCACCCCTCCACTTT
TRBV5-1	NA	TRBD2	TRBJ2-3	CASSPGTSGGTDTQYF	TGCGCCAGCAGCCCCGGGACTAGCGGGGGGACAGATACGCAGTATTTT
TRBV2	few	NA	TRBJ1-1	CAWRDLILNTEAFF	TGTGCCTGGAGGGACCTTATTTTGAACACTGAAGCTTTCTTT
TRBV18	many	TRBD1	TRBJ1-2	CASSPADRGYGYTF	TGTGCCAGCTCACCAGCGGACAGGGGATATGGCTACACCTTC
TRBV20-1	NA	NA	TRBJ1-5	CSASPANQPQHF	TGCAGTGCTAGCCCTGCGAATCAGCCCCAGCATTTT
TRBV3-1	many	NA	TRBJ2-5	CASSPLSAGETQYF	TGTGCCAGCAGCCCCTTATCTGCGGGCGAGACCCAGTACTTC
TRBV6-1	many	NA	TRBJ1-3	CASSELGVDPNTIYF	TGTGCCAGCAGTGAACTCGGGGTCGATCCAAACACCATATATTTT
TRBV19	many	TRBD1	TRBJ1-5	CASSIPTGGFQPQHF	TGTGCCAGTAGCATCCCGACAGGGGGGTTTCAGCCCCAGCATTTT
TRBV28	NA	TRBD1	TRBJ1-1	CASSLYSGGTEAFF	TGTGCCAGCAGTTTATACTCAGGGGGCACTGAAGCTTTCTTT
TRBV15	many	NA	TRBJ1-1	CATSRDGGVSEAFF	TGTGCCACCAGCAGAGATGGGGGAGTATCTGAAGCTTTCTTT
TRBV20-1	NA	TRBD2	TRBJ2-1	CSALSRVAGGPKKNYNEQFF	TGCAGTGCTCTCTCTCGGGTAGCGGGGGGTCCTAAAAAAAATTACAATGAGCAGTTCTTC
TRBV2	many	TRBD2	TRBJ2-7	CASSEVARGAREQYF	TGTGCCAGCAGTGAAGTGGCGCGGGGGGCCCGCGAGCAGTACTTC
TRBV7-6	many	NA	TRBJ2-6	CASSLRGPGSGANVLTF	TGTGCCAGCAGCTTACGGGGACCCGGGTCTGGGGCCAACGTCCTGACTTTC
TRBV19	many	NA	TRBJ1-3	CASIESRATGNTIYF	TGTGCCAGTATAGAGAGCCGGGCCACTGGAAACACCATATATTTT
TRBV5-1	many	NA	TRBJ1-1	CASSYTRMNTEAFF	TGCGCCAGCAGCTACACACGGATGAACACTGAAGCTTTCTTT
TRBV28	many	TRBD1	TRBJ2-7	CASTPGTGGPTYEQYF	TGTGCCAGCACTCCCGGGACAGGGGGCCCTACCTACGAGCAGTACTTC
TRBV20-1	many	NA	TRBJ1-2	CSAPTWDIGYGYTF	TGCAGTGCTCCAACTTGGGACATAGGCTATGGCTACACCTTC
TRBV19	many	NA	TRBJ2-5	CASSKQGSWETQYF	TGTGCCAGTAGTAAACAGGGCTCTTGGGAGACCCAGTACTTC
TRBV5-5	few	NA	TRBJ2-5	CASSFSRVQETQYF	TGTGCCAGCAGCTTTTCAAGGGTCCAAGAGACCCAGTACTTC
TRBV11-3	many	NA	TRBJ2-1	CASSLAGHNEQFF	TGTGCCAGCAGCTTAGCGGGGCACAATGAGCAGTTCTTC
TRBV7-6	many	NA	TRBJ1-1	CASSPGLLGNTEAFF	TGTGCCAGCAGCCCGGGCCTCCTCGGGAACACTGAAGCTTTCTTT
TRBV12-3/TRBV12-4	NA	TRBD1	TRBJ1-4	CASSYGGTGGEKLFF	TGTGCCAGCAGTTACGGCGGGACAGGGGGTGAAAAACTGTTTTTT
TRBV2	many	NA	TRBJ1-1	CASRADSEAFF	TGTGCCAGCAGGGCGGACAGTGAAGCTTTCTTT
TRBV12-3/TRBV12-4	many	NA	TRBJ1-2	CASSRASGYTF	TGTGCCAGCTCCCGAGCCAGTGGCTACACCTTC
TRBV7-9	many	NA	TRBJ1-1	CASTPPEAFF	TGTGCCAGCACCCCCCCCGAAGCTTTCTTT
TRBV15	many	NA	TRBJ1-3	CATSAQGLGNTIYF	TGTGCCACCAGCGCGCAGGGACTCGGAAACACCATATATTTT
TRBV19	few	NA	TRBJ2-7	CASSWNGHSYEQYF	TGTGCCAGTAGTTGGAACGGTCACTCCTACGAGCAGTACTTC
TRBV27	many	NA	TRBJ2-6	CASSPGSGVTSSNVLTF	TGTGCCAGCAGTCCCGGGTCGGGGGTCACGTCGTCCAACGTCCTGACTTTC
TRBV7-3	many	NA	TRBJ2-3	CASSSTGPTDTQYF	TGTGCCAGCAGCTCCACAGGGCCCACAGATACGCAGTATTTT
TRBV6-9	few	NA	TRBJ2-7	CASSYRGDSYEQYF	TGTGCCAGCAGTTACCGGGGCGACAGCTACGAGCAGTACTTC
TRBV10-3	many	NA	TRBJ1-2	CATAAANYGYTF	TGTGCCACCGCCGCGGCTAACTATGGCTACACCTTC
TRBV6-1	many	NA	TRBJ2-7	CASSSIYTDEQYF	TGTGCCAGCAGTTCGATCTACACCGACGAGCAGTACTTC
TRBV6-1	many	TRBD1	TRBJ1-1	CASTRLGTGGSTEAFF	TGTGCCAGCACCAGACTCGGGACAGGGGGGAGCACTGAAGCTTTCTTT
TRBV19	NA	NA	TRBJ1-5	CASSSGNQPQHF	TGTGCCAGTAGTTCCGGCAATCAGCCCCAGCATTTT
TRBV7-9	many	NA	TRBJ2-1	CASSRLSDEQFF	TGTGCCAGCAGCCGATTGAGCGATGAGCAGTTCTTC